This T cell receptor beta chain was sequenced in a study of blood T cell repertoires in COVID-19. Recruits, aged roughly 18 to 95 years, lived in 24 US areas. Trimming took 2 bases from V and 8 from J, leaving 15 bases between them. CDR3 length equals 14 residues. The V gene's germline CDR1 is MNHNY and CDR2 SVGAGI (reference sequence). Clones were sequenced by immunoSEQ multiplex PCR, and TCRdb holds only the in-frame ones, with some missing. The sample has around 170,000 clones, roughly three quarters seen once; the top ten hold over 13%. The clonotype originates from a man aged 55 to 69 who had been exposed to COVID-19. Sequences were obtained from PBMCs or T cells enriched from blood (not recorded which). The rearrangement joins TRBV6-6 to TRBJ1-2; tentatively, D is TRBD1 (5 bases). The CDR3 region is CASSYISGREGYTF. CDR3 DNA sequence: TGTGCCAGCAGTTACATTTCAGGGCGGGAGGGCTACACCTTC.